The 19 T cell receptor beta chains presented below share a single source sample, sequenced in a study of cytomegalovirus exposure and HLA in healthy donors. Researchers ran the PCR with 60 Vbeta and 13 Jbeta primers. This table comes from immunoSEQ multiplex PCR, and its TCRdb copy is limited to in-frame clones, with some not included. The table records 200,000 to 250,000 clones, roughly 80% of them present only once. Source material: PBMCs. These receptors were collected from a man in his fifties or sixties in good health and CMV-seronegative.

The CDR3 nucleotides are TGTGCCAGTAGTAAGGGCGACAGGGGCACCGGGGAGCTGTTTTTT. This codes for CASSKGDRGTGELFF. V and J are TRBV19 and TRBJ2-2, with 8 bases identical to TRBD1. CDR3 size: 15 residues. The germline V gene encodes CDR1 LNHDA and CDR2 SQIVND (reference sequence). J lost 4 bases, V lost 4 bases, and 5 bases had no gene match.

Only one count was recorded for this clone. This chain links TRBV7-9 with TRBJ2-1; TRBD2 matches at 8 bases. The CDR3 sequence is 14 residues long. The V segment lost 5 bases and the J segment 6 bases; nucleotides outside the gene matches: 6. The germline V gene encodes CDR1 SEHNR and CDR2 FQNEAQ (reference sequence). Written as DNA, the CDR3 is TGTGCCAGCAGCCTTATCGGGACTAGCAATGAGCAGTTCTTC. The encoded protein is CASSLIGTSNEQFF.

Only a few counts were recorded for this clone. This sequence joins TRBV9 and TRBJ1-3; no definite D call. There are 15 residues in the CDR3. Per the germline V gene, CDR1 is SGDLS and CDR2 is YYNGEE. Trimming cost V 3 bases and J 0 bases, with 10 bases left between them. Here the CDR3 DNA reads TGTGCCAGCAGCGACCGAGGTAGCTCTGGAAACACCATATATTTT. Its translation: CASSDRGSSGNTIYF.

This chain connects TRBV6-6 to TRBJ2-1, with 8 bases matching TRBD2. The ends lost 7 bases at V and 4 bases at J; junction bases unmatched: 3. Germline loops: CDR1 MNHNY, CDR2 SVGAGI (reference sequence). There are 13 residues in the CDR3. CDR3 DNA sequence: TGTGCCAGCAAACTAGCGGAATACAATGAGCAGTTCTTC. Protein: CASKLAEYNEQFF.

J is TRBJ2-1 and V is TRBV29-1; 9 bases agree with TRBD2. V dropped 5 bases and J dropped 8; count of bases not matched to a gene: 4. Germline CDR1 SQVTM, CDR2 ANQGSEA. This CDR3 region has 12 residues. The CDR3 DNA follows: TGCAGCGTTATTAGCGGGAGCGATGAGCAGTTCTTC. It is translated as CSVISGSDEQFF.

V is TRBV19 and J is TRBJ2-1, with 7 bases fitting TRBD2. The CDR3 spans 16 residues. Germline values: CDR1 LNHDA, CDR2 SQIVND (reference sequence). V shed 7 bases and J 2 bases; nucleotides not matched to a gene: 11. The CDR3 reads CASTQQGGSTYNEQFF. CDR3 bases: TGTGCCAGTACCCAGCAGGGCGGGAGCACCTACAATGAGCAGTTCTTC. Using reference TRBV19 and TRBJ2-1 for the parts outside the CDR3, the full variable domain is DGGITQSPKYLFRKEGQNVTLSCEQNLNHDAMYWYRQDPGQGLRLIYYSQIVNDFQKGDIAEGYSVSREKKESFPLTVTSAQKNPTAFYLCASTQQGGSTYNEQFFGPGTRLTVL.

The J gene is TRBJ2-7, the V gene TRBV5-1; 12 bases align to TRBD2. Germline CDR1 is SGHRS and CDR2 is YFSETQ. The CDR3 is 17 residues long. V dropped 0 bases and J dropped 5; count of bases not matched to a gene: 9. CDR3: CASSLGLAGGPPNEQYF. CDR3 nucleotides: TGCGCCAGCAGCTTGGGCCTAGCGGGAGGGCCTCCCAACGAGCAGTACTTC.

This chain uses TRBV27 with TRBJ1-4, with D tentatively TRBD1 (5 bases). V lost 4 bases and J lost 0, with 9 bases in between. Germline CDR1 reads MNHEY; CDR2 reads SMNVEV (reference sequence). CDR3 length: 15 amino acids. The CDR3 region has the DNA TGTGCCAGCAGTTGGACACTCACAACTAATGAAAAACTGTTTTTT. Encoded protein: CASSWTLTTNEKLFF.

This chain joins TRBV6-1 and TRBJ2-3, with TRBD1 identical over 7 bases. The CDR3 consists of 14 residues. J lost 1 base, V lost 5 bases, and 3 bases had no gene match. The germline gives CDR1 MNHNS, CDR2 SASEGT. The CDR3 reads CASSTGTGTDTQYF. The CDR3 DNA reads as TGTGCCAGCAGTACAGGGACAGGCACAGATACGCAGTATTTT.

This clone was seen a handful of times. The V call is TRBV25-1, the J call TRBJ2-3; 10 bases match TRBD1. The length of the CDR3 is 15 residues. From germline, CDR1 is MGHDK and CDR2 SYGVNS. The J segment lost 4 bases and the V segment lost 3 bases, leaving 4 bases of the junction unmatched. The CDR3 sequence is CASSDGDRGADTQYF. For the CDR3, the DNA is TGTGCCAGCAGTGATGGGGACAGGGGAGCAGATACGCAGTATTTT.

CDR3 DNA sequence: TGTGCCAGCAGCAGAAAGGAGAGGGGGCTTTCCTACGAGCAGTACTTC. Protein: CASSRKERGLSYEQYF. The V and J genes are TRBV7-8 and TRBJ2-7, with 7 bases lining up with TRBD1. This CDR3 has 16 residues. Germline V gives CDR1 SGHVS, CDR2 FQNEAQ. The J segment lost 1 base and the V segment lost 5 bases, leaving 11 bases of the junction unmatched.

The gene calls are TRBV5-4 and TRBJ1-2; the match to TRBD1 covers 7 bases. Trimming took 9 bases from V and 0 from J; bases not matched to a gene: 5. CDR1 is SGHNT and CDR2 is YYREEE in the germline V gene (reference sequence). This CDR3 has 13 amino acids. CDR3 nucleotide sequence: TGTGCCACCACACAGGGGACTAACTATGGCTACACCTTC. Its protein product is CATTQGTNYGYTF.

The chain combines TRBV28 with TRBJ2-1; TRBD2 agrees at 12 bases. Unmatched junction bases numbered 3, after V lost 4 bases and J lost 2 bases. The germline V gene has CDR1 MDHEN and CDR2 SYDVKM. The CDR3 contains 16 residues. The CDR3 bases are TGTGCCAGCAGTTCCTCTAGCGGGGGGGCCTACAATGAGCAGTTCTTC. This sequence encodes CASSSSSGGAYNEQFF.

V and J are TRBV28 and TRBJ1-2; 9 bases map to TRBD1. The CDR3 sequence is 13 residues long. The germline CDR1 and CDR2 sequences are MDHEN and SYDVKM. The V gene end was trimmed by 6 bases and the J gene end by 8 bases; junction bases not matched to a gene: 7. CDR3 DNA: TGTGCCAGCAGCCGGGACAGGGTGCGCGGCTACACCTTC. Residues: CASSRDRVRGYTF.

This clone was observed once. The chain has TRBV4-1 and TRBJ2-1; 12 bases are shared with TRBD2. CDR1 and CDR2 from the germline V gene are MGHRA and YSYEKL. Unmatched junction bases numbered 10, after V lost 4 bases and J lost 0 bases. The CDR3 loop spans 19 amino acids. The CDR3, as DNA: TGCGCCAGCAGCCGAGGACTAGCGGGAATCTCACGCTCCTACAATGAGCAGTTCTTC. Translating it yields CASSRGLAGISRSYNEQFF.

This clone has just one count. This chain joins TRBV5-1 and TRBJ2-7, with 7 bases lining up with TRBD1. Trimming at V came to 4 bases and at J to 5 bases, leaving 9 bases not matched to a gene. This CDR3 contains 14 residues. Germline values: CDR1 SGHRS, CDR2 YFSETQ. CDR3 DNA: TGCGCCAGCAGCCGTGGACAGGACCCTAACGAGCAGTACTTC. Translation gives CASSRGQDPNEQYF. Variable domain in full (rest from reference TRBV5-1 and TRBJ2-7): KAGVTQTPRYLIKTRGQQVTLSCSPISGHRSVSWYQQTPGQGLQFLFEYFSETQRNKGNFPGRFSGRQFSNSRSEMNVSTLELGDSALYLCASSRGQDPNEQYFGPGTRLTVT.

This chain uses TRBV6-1 with TRBJ1-5; the match to TRBD1 covers 7 bases. The junction had 6 bases not matched to a gene; V was cut back by 7 bases and J by 0 bases. CDR1 and CDR2 (germline): MNHNS, SASEGT. CDR3 size: 15 residues. In DNA form, the CDR3 reads TGTGCCAGCATTCGACAGGGCCTTAGCAATCAGCCCCAGCATTTT. Its protein product is CASIRQGLSNQPQHF.

The CDR3: CASSQDRAGTQYF. The CDR3 region has the DNA TGCGCCAGCAGCCAAGACAGGGCGGGTACGCAGTATTTT. The genes are TRBV5-1 and TRBJ2-3; TRBD1 agrees at 7 bases. J was trimmed by 8 bases and V by 4 bases; bases with no gene match: 7. The CDR3 loop spans 13 amino acids. Germline values: CDR1 SGHRS, CDR2 YFSETQ.

V is TRBV5-6 and J is TRBJ2-5; the match to TRBD1 covers 9 bases. The CDR3 contains 14 residues. Trimming took 4 bases from V and 5 from J; bases not matched to a gene: 6. Germline V gives CDR1 SGHDT, CDR2 YYEEEE. The CDR3 DNA reads TGTGCCAGCAGCCGGACAGGGGCCTTTGAGACCCAGTACTTC. Its protein product is CASSRTGAFETQYF.